This TCR beta chain was found in a study of shared clonotypes between healthy human individuals. Several immunoSEQ plates received, in even portions, the genomic DNA of each subset. The repertoire was sequenced with immunoSEQ multiplex PCR; TCRdb's copy has only in-frame clones and lacks some. The sample consists of under 2,500,000 clones, approximately 96% of them appearing once. This TCR was recovered from a man aged 18 to 30 in good health. Sequencing input: naive CD4+ T cells sorted from blood. Subset denoted: CD45RA+ positively selected.

This chain's CDR3 is CASSVTDSGQLYGYTF. The DNA of the CDR3 is TGTGCCAGCAGCGTTACTGACTCGGGACAGCTCTATGGCTACACCTTC. The V call is TRBV9, the J call TRBJ1-2; TRBD1 aligns across 7 bases. The V and J ends lost 2 bases and 4 bases, in that order; junction bases with no gene match: 11. CDR1 and CDR2 from the germline V gene are SGDLS and YYNGEE. The CDR3 is 16 amino acids. Full variable domain (outside the CDR3, taken from reference TRBV9 and TRBJ1-2): DSGVTQTPKHLITATGQRVTLRCSPRSGDLSVYWYQQSLDQGLQFLIQYYNGEERAKGNILERFSAQQFPDLHSELNLSSLELGDSALYFCASSVTDSGQLYGYTFGSGTRLTVV.